Shown below are 25 T cell receptor beta chains from a single sample sequenced in a study of PD-1 blockade in classical Hodgkin lymphoma (dated by TCRdb to the early 2020s). This specimen's time point label, per the study, means: cycle 2 day 1 (C2D1) of nivolumab. Every trial patient had relapsed following autologous stem cell transplantation, and prior brentuximab vedotin exposure was what differed among cohorts A, B and C. Libraries were constructed by the immunoSEQ multiplex PCR assay. The source is immuneACCESS, and TCRdb retained only in-frame sequences with V and J called. Part of the clones is not carried over; for the studies checked, unresolved V genes explain less than half of this, and the remainder is unexplained. The sample includes about 99,000 clones, with 81% observed a single time. The ten largest make up 16% of the sample. The sample was peripheral blood mononuclear cells (PBMCs), taken before the second cycle of nivolumab. The source of these receptors is a human donor with classical Hodgkin lymphoma.

The chain is built from TRBV29-1 and TRBJ2-1; 8 positions agree with TRBD2. This CDR3 has 12 residues. Germline CDR1 is SQVTM and CDR2 is ANQGSEA. With V trimmed by 5 bases and J by 6 bases, 3 bases remained unmatched. CDR3 coding DNA: TGCAGCGTTTCCCGGGGGGGCAATGAGCAGTTCTTC. This gives the protein CSVSRGGNEQFF.

The CDR3 nucleotides read TGCGCCAGCAGTGAGGGGACAGGGGGCACGCAGCCCCAGCATTTT. Amino acid sequence: CASSEGTGGTQPQHF. The V gene is TRBV10-2, the J gene TRBJ1-5, with 12 bases identical to TRBD1. Germline V gene data show CDR1 as WSHSY and CDR2 as SAAADI. CDR3 length: 15 amino acids. Trimming cost V 2 bases and J 7 bases; bases outside gene matches: 3.

V gene TRBV15 combines with J gene TRBJ2-2, with D unresolved. V gave up 0 bases and J gave up 8 bases, with 16 bases separating them. Per the germline V gene, CDR1 is LNHNV and CDR2 is YYDKDF (reference sequence). CDR3 length: 16 amino acids. CDR3 sequence: CATSRDLAATSGELFF. CDR3 nucleotide sequence: TGTGCCACCAGCAGAGATCTTGCGGCCACCTCTGGGGAGCTGTTTTTT. The variable domain in full, completed from reference TRBV15 and TRBJ2-2, reads DAMVIQNPRYQVTQFGKPVTLSCSQTLNHNVMYWYQQKSSQAPKLLFHYYDKDFNNEADTPDNFQSRRPNTSFCFLDIRSPGLGDTAMYLCATSRDLAATSGELFFGEGSRLTVL.

This chain uses TRBV25-1 with TRBJ2-1; a possible D gene is TRBD2 (6 bases). Per germline, CDR1 MGHDK and CDR2 SYGVNS. Between the trimmed V and J ends, which lost 1 base and 13 bases, there was a span of 14 bases. This CDR3 region has 13 residues. CDR3 DNA sequence: TGTGCCAGCAGTGAATGGGGACTGGCCGCCCAGTTCTTC. It yields the protein CASSEWGLAAQFF. Together with reference TRBV25-1 and TRBJ2-1, the CDR3 gives the full variable domain: EADIYQTPRYLVIGTGKKITLECSQTMGHDKMYWYQQDPGMELHLIHYSYGVNSTEKGDLSSESTVSRIRTEHFPLTLESARPSHTSQYLCASSEWGLAAQFFGPGTRLTVL.

This chain links TRBV7-9 with TRBJ2-7, with TRBD1 matching 7 bases. Trimming took 2 bases from V and 5 from J; bases not matched to a gene: 6. The germline gives CDR1 SEHNR, CDR2 FQNEAQ (reference sequence). The CDR3 is made up of 14 amino acids. The CDR3 protein is CASSLRQGLDEQYF. The CDR3 coding sequence is TGTGCCAGCAGCTTAAGACAGGGTCTCGACGAGCAGTACTTC.

V is TRBV4-2 and J is TRBJ1-5; D uncertain. CDR3 length: 15 residues. Trimming shortened V by 0 bases and J by 4 bases, and 10 bases separated the two germline ends. CDR1 and CDR2 from the germline V gene are LGHNA and YNFKEQ. The CDR3 loop is CASSQEAGLNQPQHF. CDR3 DNA sequence: TGTGCCAGCAGCCAAGAAGCGGGGTTAAATCAGCCCCAGCATTTT.

The rearrangement joins TRBV7-2 to TRBJ2-7; D uncertain. V shed 1 base and J shed 3 bases, with 4 bases lying between them. In germline, CDR1 is SGHTA, CDR2 FQGNSA. The CDR3 runs 12 residues. In DNA, the CDR3 is TGTGCCAGCAGCTTAGTCGACTACGAGCAGTACTTC. Protein: CASSLVDYEQYF.

V is TRBV11-1 and J is TRBJ2-1; 7 nucleotides match TRBD2. The junction had 3 bases not matched to a gene; V was cut back by 5 bases and J by 2 bases. Per germline, CDR1 SGHAT and CDR2 FQDESV (reference sequence). This CDR3 spans 14 amino acids. The CDR3 sequence: CASSPSGTYNEQFF. The CDR3, as DNA: TGTGCCAGCAGCCCCAGCGGGACCTACAATGAGCAGTTCTTC.

The CDR3, as DNA: TGTGCCAGCGGAAGGACGAACTATGGCTACACCTTC. This gives the protein CASGRTNYGYTF. The chain employs TRBV7-9 and TRBJ1-2; D remains unclear. Germline values: CDR1 SEHNR, CDR2 FQNEAQ (reference sequence). Trimming removed 8 bases from V and 2 bases from J, with 9 bases in between. This CDR3 region has 12 residues.

J is TRBJ2-2 and V is TRBV6-1; D not certain. CDR3 length: 12 amino acids. Germline values: CDR1 MNHNS, CDR2 SASEGT. V lost 4 bases, J lost 6 bases, and 6 bases lay in between. For the CDR3, the DNA is TGTGCCAGCAGTGTAACGGCCGGGGAGCTGTTTTTT. Translation gives CASSVTAGELFF.

CDR3 sequence: CASSLGTGVNAATNEKLFF. CDR3 bases: TGTGCCAGCAGCTTAGGGACAGGGGTGAACGCGGCAACTAATGAAAAACTGTTTTTT. This sequence joins TRBV7-9 and TRBJ1-4; TRBD1 matches 9 bases. Germline V gene data show CDR1 as SEHNR and CDR2 as FQNEAQ (reference sequence). This CDR3 has 19 amino acids. The trim removed 1 base at V and 0 bases at J, leaving 9 bases unmatched.

The chain joins TRBV6-1 to TRBJ2-2; 11 bases map to TRBD1. V lost 4 bases, J lost 5 bases, and 3 bases stayed unmatched. From germline, CDR1 is MNHNS and CDR2 SASEGT. The CDR3 loop spans 15 amino acids. CDR3 in DNA: TGTGCCAGCAGTGCCGGGACAGGGGGGACCGGGGAGCTGTTTTTT. Protein: CASSAGTGGTGELFF.

The CDR3 nucleotides are TGTGCCTGGAGTGTTCGGAGCGGGATGGCAGATACGCAGTATTTT. This translates into CAWSVRSGMADTQYF. The genes are TRBV30 and TRBJ2-3; 7 bases match TRBD2. The CDR3 totals 15 residues. The trim removed 0 bases at V and 4 bases at J, leaving 7 bases unmatched. Germline CDR1 reads GTSNPN; CDR2 reads SVGIG (reference sequence).

This CDR3 reads CAWNVDFYEQYF. The CDR3 DNA is TGTGCCTGGAATGTAGACTTCTACGAGCAGTACTTC. The rearrangement uses TRBV30 and TRBJ2-7; D remains ambiguous. The CDR3 has 12 amino acids. The germline V gene has CDR1 GTSNPN and CDR2 SVGIG (reference sequence). V was trimmed by 4 bases and J by 3 bases, leaving 10 bases between them. Complete variable domain (other parts from reference TRBV30 and TRBJ2-7): SQTIHQWPATLVQPVGSPLSLECTVEGTSNPNLYWYRQAAGRGLQLLFYSVGIGQISSEVPQNLSASRPQDRQFILSSKKLLLSDSGFYLCAWNVDFYEQYFGPGTRLTVT.

V is TRBV11-3 and J is TRBJ2-3, with D perhaps assigned TRBD1 or TRBD2 (5 bases each). Trimming removed 5 bases from V and 2 bases from J, with 11 bases in between. The CDR3 extends over 14 amino acids. Germline V gene lookup returns CDR1 SGHNT and CDR2 YENEEA. CDR3 coding DNA: TGTGCCAGCAGCCCGGGACCTATCACAGATACGCAGTATTTT. It yields the protein CASSPGPITDTQYF.

The V call is TRBV30, the J call TRBJ2-1, with D possibly being TRBD1 (5 bases). Germline V gene sequence: CDR1 GTSNPN, CDR2 SVGIG (reference sequence). The CDR3 runs to 13 residues. The ends were cut back, 0 bases at V and 8 bases at J, with 11 bases in the middle. CDR3 bases: TGTGCCTGGAGTGTAAGGGGCCCCGATGAGCAGTTCTTC. Protein sequence: CAWSVRGPDEQFF. Full variable domain (rest looked up from reference TRBV30 and TRBJ2-1): SQTIHQWPATLVQPVGSPLSLECTVEGTSNPNLYWYRQAAGRGLQLLFYSVGIGQISSEVPQNLSASRPQDRQFILSSKKLLLSDSGFYLCAWSVRGPDEQFFGPGTRLTVL.

This clone appeared once. The rearrangement joins TRBV6-5 to TRBJ2-1; D might be TRBD1 or TRBD2, each matching 5 bases. V was pared by 8 bases and J by 9 bases, with 14 bases between. The V gene's germline CDR1 is MNHEY and CDR2 SVGAGI. CDR3 length: 12 amino acids. CDR3: CASGSLRGEQFF. The CDR3 coding sequence is TGTGCCAGCGGCTCCTTGAGGGGTGAGCAGTTCTTC.

This chain connects TRBV7-8 to TRBJ2-1, with TRBD2 matching 11 bases. The CDR3 extends over 16 amino acids. Germline V gene lookup returns CDR1 SGHVS and CDR2 FQNEAQ. J lost 0 bases, V lost 7 bases, and 5 bases had no gene match. The CDR3 spells CASTHSGRGSYNEQFF. The CDR3 DNA reads TGTGCCAGCACCCATAGCGGGAGGGGCTCCTACAATGAGCAGTTCTTC. Drawing the rest from reference TRBV7-8 and TRBJ2-1, the complete variable domain is GAGVSQSPRYKVAKRGQDVALRCDPISGHVSLFWYQQALGQGPEFLTYFQNEAQLDKSGLPSDRFFAERPEGSVSTLKIQRTQQEDSAVYLCASTHSGRGSYNEQFFGPGTRLTVL.

The chain joins TRBV4-2 to TRBJ2-5, with unresolved D. Trimming shortened V by 2 bases and J by 2 bases, and 12 bases separated the two germline ends. Per germline, CDR1 LGHNA and CDR2 YNFKEQ. The CDR3 runs 15 residues. The CDR3 here is CASSQLGRRQETQYF. Here the CDR3 DNA reads TGTGCCAGCAGCCAACTCGGGCGCCGTCAAGAGACCCAGTACTTC.

The gene calls are TRBV5-1 and TRBJ2-7; 8 bases are a match to TRBD1. The ends lost 0 bases at V and 0 bases at J; junction bases unmatched: 5. CDR1 is SGHRS and CDR2 is YFSETQ in the germline V gene. This CDR3 has 16 amino acids. CDR3 residues: CASSLAGQASSYEQYF. CDR3 nucleotide sequence: TGCGCCAGCAGCTTGGCGGGACAGGCGAGCTCCTACGAGCAGTACTTC.

CDR3 nucleotide sequence: TGTGCCAGTAGTAGACAGGACCGCTCCTACGAGCAGTACTTC. Amino acid sequence: CASSRQDRSYEQYF. V is TRBV19 and J is TRBJ2-7, with TRBD1 as a possible D gene (6 bases). This CDR3 spans 14 amino acids. The V end lost 4 bases, the J end lost 0 bases, and 10 bases lay between the germline ends. Germline CDR1 and CDR2: LNHDA and SQIVND (reference sequence).

This clone appeared once. CDR3 loop: CASSLGGGRGADTQYF. The CDR3 nucleotides read TGTGCCAGCAGCTTAGGAGGCGGGAGGGGCGCAGATACGCAGTATTTT. The chain carries TRBV7-2 and TRBJ2-3, with 9 positions matching TRBD2. V dropped 1 base and J dropped 4; count of bases not matched to a gene: 6. Germline V gene data show CDR1 as SGHTA and CDR2 as FQGNSA. The CDR3 contains 16 residues.

This clone was counted between two and nine times. This chain connects TRBV5-1 to TRBJ2-5, with 10 bases identical to TRBD1. Germline loops: CDR1 SGHRS, CDR2 YFSETQ. The length of the CDR3 is 16 residues. V was pared by 4 bases and J by 4 bases, with 10 bases of the junction left unmatched. CDR3 DNA: TGCGCCAGCAGCGCCCGACAGGGGGCGTTAGGAGAGACCCAGTACTTC. As protein: CASSARQGALGETQYF.

There are many counts of this clone. The chain couples TRBV6-1 to TRBJ2-7; D is perhaps TRBD1 (6 bases). The CDR3 consists of 13 residues. Per germline, CDR1 MNHNS and CDR2 SASEGT. V lost 2 bases to trimming and J lost 5 bases, with 10 bases between them. The CDR3 DNA reads TGTGCCAGCAGTGAATTAACAGGGCACGAGCAGTACTTC. This sequence encodes CASSELTGHEQYF.

This sequence joins TRBV7-9 and TRBJ2-3, with D uncertain. CDR3 size: 12 residues. Germline CDR1 and CDR2: SEHNR and FQNEAQ (reference sequence). V dropped 5 bases and J dropped 5 bases, with 8 bases sitting between them. CDR3 in amino acids: CASSAGRDTQYF. CDR3 bases: TGTGCCAGCAGCGCCGGAAGAGATACGCAGTATTTT.